The 32 T cell receptor beta chains reported below all come from one sample, sequenced in a study of OX40 agonist ivuxolimab in advanced cancers. Measured with immunoSEQ multiplex PCR; TCRdb has only the in-frame clones, and not every one. Here the sample spans roughly 23,000 clones, approximately 84% being singletons. The input for sequencing was CD4+ or CD8+ T cells sorted from blood, taken in a trial of the OX40 agonist ivuxolimab. The source of these receptors is an adult with an advanced solid tumor such as melanoma, head and neck, liver or kidney cancer.

The V gene is TRBV13, the J gene TRBJ2-7; D possibly corresponds to TRBD2 (6 bases). The CDR3 loop spans 15 amino acids. Trimming took off 5 bases at V and 4 bases at J, with 18 bases between the two ends. Germline CDR1 is PRHDT and CDR2 is FYEKMQ (reference sequence). The CDR3 nucleotides are TGTGCCAGCAGCCACCCGAGTAGCGGAGGGTACGAGCAGTACTTC. It codes for CASSHPSSGGYEQYF.

This clone appeared a single time. V usage is TRBV7-9 and J usage is TRBJ2-3; D unresolved. Trimming shortened V by 4 bases and J by 0 bases, and 11 bases separated the two germline ends. The germline V gene has CDR1 SEHNR and CDR2 FQNEAQ (reference sequence). The CDR3 consists of 15 residues. This CDR3 is CASSSPVPSTDTQYF. The CDR3 DNA reads TGTGCCAGCAGCTCCCCAGTGCCTAGCACAGATACGCAGTATTTT.

This chain connects TRBV7-9 to TRBJ2-1; tentative D call: TRBD2 (6 bases). This CDR3 spans 15 amino acids. Germline V gives CDR1 SEHNR, CDR2 FQNEAQ (reference sequence). V dropped 5 bases and J dropped 0 bases, with 11 bases sitting between them. Written as DNA, the CDR3 is TGTGCCAGCAGCCACACCGGGGGCTCCTACAATGAGCAGTTCTTC. This translates into CASSHTGGSYNEQFF.

The chain recombines TRBV7-8 with TRBJ2-2; TRBD1 matches 11 bases. This CDR3 spans 15 amino acids. Germline-derived CDR1 and CDR2 are SGHVS and FQNEAQ. With 5 bases clipped from V and 5 bases from J, the junction kept 4 bases outside the gene matches. The CDR3: CASSPGTGGTGELFF. CDR3 DNA sequence: TGTGCCAGCAGCCCCGGGACAGGGGGGACCGGGGAGCTGTTTTTT.

V usage is TRBV5-6 and J usage is TRBJ1-2, with 7 nucleotides matching TRBD1. CDR3 length equals 12 residues. Germline-derived CDR1 and CDR2 are SGHDT and YYEEEE. J gave up 6 bases and V 3 bases, and 2 bases lay outside the gene matches. DNA for the CDR3: TGTGCCAGCAGCTCGACAGGGAATGGCTACACCTTC. Residues: CASSSTGNGYTF.

The V call is TRBV9, the J call TRBJ1-4, with TRBD1 identical over 7 bases. CDR3 length: 13 residues. CDR1 and CDR2 (germline): SGDLS, YYNGEE. V lost 4 bases, J lost 8 bases, and 5 bases stayed unmatched. The CDR3 reads CASSYRTGEKLFF. CDR3 DNA: TGTGCCAGCAGCTACCGGACAGGCGAAAAACTGTTTTTT.

V usage is TRBV7-8 and J usage is TRBJ1-5, with D perhaps matching TRBD1 (5 bases). Germline values: CDR1 SGHVS, CDR2 FQNEAQ. This CDR3 is built from 15 residues. The V end lost 5 bases, the J end lost 1 base, and 12 bases lay between the germline ends. The CDR3 loop reads CASSEDRQSNQPQHF. As DNA, the CDR3 is TGTGCCAGCAGCGAAGACAGACAAAGCAATCAGCCCCAGCATTTT. Full variable domain (remainder filled in from reference TRBV7-8 and TRBJ1-5): GAGVSQSPRYKVAKRGQDVALRCDPISGHVSLFWYQQALGQGPEFLTYFQNEAQLDKSGLPSDRFFAERPEGSVSTLKIQRTQQEDSAVYLCASSEDRQSNQPQHFGDGTRLSIL.

This chain links TRBV28 with TRBJ2-7; D is uncertain. The germline CDR1 and CDR2 sequences are MDHEN and SYDVKM. There are 16 residues in the CDR3. Trimming pared 2 bases from V and 4 bases from J, leaving 18 bases between. In DNA, the CDR3 is TGTGCCAGCAGTTTAGGCACAATCAGCCCAGTGTACGAGCAGTACTTC. Translation gives CASSLGTISPVYEQYF.

The chain carries TRBV18 and TRBJ2-7; D remains unclear. Trimming shortened V by 5 bases and J by 4 bases, and 12 bases separated the two germline ends. The CDR3 is 13 residues long. Per germline, CDR1 KGHSH and CDR2 LQKENI. Here the CDR3 DNA reads TGTGCCAGCTCATCGACTCAGGATTACGAGCAGTACTTC. Its translation: CASSSTQDYEQYF.

The V call is TRBV7-2, the J call TRBJ2-1, with D possibly called TRBD1 or TRBD2 (5 bases each). With 2 bases removed from V and 1 base from J, the gap between germline ends came to 15 bases. Germline CDR1 and CDR2: SGHTA and FQGNSA. The CDR3 extends over 17 amino acids. The CDR3 region has the DNA TGTGCCAGCAGCTTACTCCCCTGGGACCTTTCCTACAATGAGCAGTTCTTC. This translates into CASSLLPWDLSYNEQFF.

The gene calls are TRBV7-8 and TRBJ2-3; 7 nucleotides agree with TRBD1. Germline V CDR1 and CDR2: SGHVS, FQNEAQ. V dropped 1 base and J dropped 1; count of bases not matched to a gene: 8. The length of the CDR3 is 17 residues. Here the CDR3 DNA reads TGTGCCAGCAGCTTAGGAGGGGGCCGATTCGGCACAGATACGCAGTATTTT. It is translated as CASSLGGGRFGTDTQYF. The whole variable domain, remainder taken from reference TRBV7-8 and TRBJ2-3, is GAGVSQSPRYKVAKRGQDVALRCDPISGHVSLFWYQQALGQGPEFLTYFQNEAQLDKSGLPSDRFFAERPEGSVSTLKIQRTQQEDSAVYLCASSLGGGRFGTDTQYFGPGTRLTVL.

This clone was detected only once. The chain joins TRBV4-1 to TRBJ2-7; a possible D gene is TRBD1 (6 bases). The CDR3 extends over 19 amino acids. Germline CDR1 reads MGHRA; CDR2 reads YSYEKL. V was clipped by 3 bases and J by 0 bases, with 24 bases between them. For the CDR3, the DNA is TGCGCCAGCAGCCACCCCCTGACAGGCCTCCGGGACACCTCCTACGAGCAGTACTTC. Encoded protein: CASSHPLTGLRDTSYEQYF.

In this sample, this clone is medium-sized. Other DNA sequences in the same sample also yield this CDR3. The chain has TRBV19 and TRBJ1-5; no definite D call. Germline V gives CDR1 LNHDA, CDR2 SQIVND (reference sequence). The germline V and J ends were trimmed by 1 base and 4 bases, with 11 bases remaining between them. The CDR3 totals 15 residues. CDR3 sequence (DNA): TGTGCCAGTAGTATAGGATTGCGAGGAAATCAGCCCCAGCATTTT. Translating it yields CASSIGLRGNQPQHF.

The chain uses TRBV6-5 and TRBJ2-5; the D call may be TRBD1 or TRBD2 (6 bases each). The CDR3 is 11 amino acids. V dropped 7 bases and J dropped 5 bases, with 8 bases sitting between them. Germline values: CDR1 MNHEY, CDR2 SVGAGI. The CDR3 nucleotides read TGTGCCAGCAAAGGGGGGGAGACCCAGTACTTC. It yields the protein CASKGGETQYF.

The sample holds a few counts of this clone. The chain is built from TRBV7-9 and TRBJ2-7; D not certain. The germline V gene has CDR1 SEHNR and CDR2 FQNEAQ (reference sequence). V lost 5 bases and J lost 2, with 4 bases in between. The length of the CDR3 is 11 residues. CDR3 coding DNA: TGTGCCAGCAGCGCAACCTACGAGCAGTACTTC. It codes for CASSATYEQYF.

The chain employs TRBV11-1 and TRBJ2-3; 10 bases match TRBD2. Trimming cost V 3 bases and J 3 bases; bases outside gene matches: 12. The CDR3 contains 18 residues. In germline, CDR1 is SGHAT, CDR2 FQDESV (reference sequence). The CDR3 sequence is CASSFGDERGGPTDTQYF. CDR3 DNA sequence: TGTGCCAGCAGCTTCGGCGACGAGCGGGGGGGCCCGACAGATACGCAGTATTTT. Looking up the rest from reference TRBV11-1 and TRBJ2-3 gives the full variable domain: EAEVAQSPRYKITEKSQAVAFWCDPISGHATLYWYRQILGQGPELLVQFQDESVVDDSQLPKDRFSAERLKGVDSTLKIQPAELGDSAMYLCASSFGDERGGPTDTQYFGPGTRLTVL.

The V gene is TRBV15, the J gene TRBJ2-7; TRBD2 matches 9 bases. CDR1 is LNHNV, CDR2 YYDKDF, per germline (reference sequence). The CDR3 length is 15 residues. The V gene end was trimmed by 1 base and the J gene end by 6 bases; junction bases not matched to a gene: 7. DNA of the CDR3: TGTGCCACCAGCAGAGTGGCGGGGGGGCCGGCCGAGCAGTACTTC. It translates to CATSRVAGGPAEQYF.

This clone is large in the sample. V usage is TRBV5-6 and J usage is TRBJ2-6, with TRBD1 matching over 8 bases. The germline gives CDR1 SGHDT, CDR2 YYEEEE. CDR3 size: 17 residues. J lost 0 bases, V lost 4 bases, and 6 bases had no gene match. For the CDR3, the DNA is TGTGCCAGCAGCGGACAGGGAAGATTCTCTGGGGCCAACGTCCTGACTTTC. It specifies CASSGQGRFSGANVLTF.

This clone showed up just once. The chain uses TRBV28 and TRBJ2-5; a weak D match, TRBD1 (5 bases). The tail of the sequence fits TRBJ2-7 better, so the J call may be wrong. CDR3 length: 13 residues. Germline lookup yields CDR1 MDHEN and CDR2 SYDVKM. The CDR3 loop is CASRRQSSYEQYF. The CDR3 DNA reads TGTGCCAGCAGAAGACAGAGCTCCTACGAGCAGTACTTC.

Many counts were recorded for this clone. Other DNA sequences within the sample encode an identical CDR3. The rearrangement links TRBV28 to TRBJ2-3; D not resolved. V was shortened by 5 bases and J by 1 base, with 4 bases between the two germline ends. Germline CDR1 MDHEN, CDR2 SYDVKM. The CDR3 runs to 12 residues. The CDR3 reads CASSPRTDTQYF. The CDR3 nucleotides are TGTGCCAGCAGTCCCCGCACAGATACGCAGTATTTT.

The chain combines TRBV28 with TRBJ2-2, with D possibly matching TRBD1 (6 bases). This CDR3 contains 12 residues. CDR1 and CDR2 from the germline V gene are MDHEN and SYDVKM. The germline V and J ends were trimmed by 5 bases and 7 bases, with 8 bases remaining between them. CDR3 sequence: CASSEGVGELFF. The CDR3 region has the DNA TGTGCCAGCAGTGAGGGGGTCGGGGAGCTGTTTTTT.

CDR3 DNA: TGTGCCAGCAGCCAAAGGGACGACTGGACAGATACGCAGTATTTT. This translates into CASSQRDDWTDTQYF. The rearrangement links TRBV5-6 to TRBJ2-3; D is tentatively TRBD1 or TRBD2 (5 bases each). The CDR3 has 15 amino acids. The ends were cut back, 4 bases at V and 3 bases at J, with 15 bases in the middle. The germline V gene has CDR1 SGHDT and CDR2 YYEEEE.

The V and J genes are TRBV13 and TRBJ2-2; 7 bases align to TRBD2. The CDR3 has 13 residues. Germline V CDR1 and CDR2: PRHDT, FYEKMQ (reference sequence). Trimming at V came to 5 bases and at J to 7 bases, leaving 4 bases not matched to a gene. The CDR3 loop is CASSRGGGGELFF. The CDR3 DNA reads as TGTGCCAGCAGCCGTGGCGGGGGCGGGGAGCTGTTTTTT.

The chain is built from TRBV9 and TRBJ2-1, with 16 bases fitting TRBD2. V was clipped by 4 bases and J by 2 bases; unmatched bases: 12. CDR1 and CDR2 (germline): SGDLS, YYNGEE. The CDR3 extends over 20 amino acids. The CDR3 loop reads CASSLPGLAGGVRPYNEQFF. In DNA, the CDR3 is TGTGCCAGCAGCCTACCGGGACTAGCGGGGGGGGTGAGGCCCTACAATGAGCAGTTCTTC.

In DNA form, the CDR3 reads TGTGCCAGTAGTATGACCCTTTACACTGAAGCTTTCTTT. Protein sequence: CASSMTLYTEAFF. The gene calls are TRBV19 and TRBJ1-1; no reliable D call. The CDR3 consists of 13 residues. Germline V gives CDR1 LNHDA, CDR2 SQIVND (reference sequence). The V and J ends lost 3 bases and 3 bases respectively, with 8 bases between them.

This clone came up a few times. This chain connects TRBV7-9 to TRBJ1-1, with D hard to call. Germline CDR1 SEHNR, CDR2 FQNEAQ (reference sequence). The CDR3 consists of 12 residues. Trimming cost V 3 bases and J 6 bases, with 8 bases left between them. This CDR3 reads CASSFGSAEAFF. DNA of the CDR3: TGTGCCAGCAGCTTCGGCTCCGCTGAAGCTTTCTTT.

This chain joins TRBV27 and TRBJ2-2, with a possible D match to TRBD1 (6 bases). The CDR3 runs 16 residues. Germline CDR1 and CDR2: MNHEY and SMNVEV (reference sequence). Trimming took off 2 bases at V and 5 bases at J, with 15 bases between the two ends. The CDR3 here is CASSLLLIGTTGELFF. Written as DNA, the CDR3 is TGTGCCAGCAGTTTACTGTTGATTGGGACAACCGGGGAGCTGTTTTTT.

This rearrangement joins TRBV6-1 to TRBJ1-1; D gene uncertain. CDR3 length equals 14 residues. The V gene lost 3 bases and the J gene lost 5 bases, with 13 bases spanning the gap. Germline CDR1 is MNHNS and CDR2 is SASEGT. The CDR3 is CASSDKGIGTEAFF. CDR3 DNA sequence: TGTGCCAGCAGTGATAAGGGAATCGGGACTGAAGCTTTCTTT.

The V call is TRBV11-2, the J call TRBJ2-7; D assignment may be TRBD1 or TRBD2 (5 bases each). This CDR3 has 13 residues. Trimming removed 1 base at V and 5 bases at J, with 9 bases between. Germline values: CDR1 SGHAT, CDR2 FQNNGV. The DNA for the CDR3 is TGTGCCAGCAGCTTAGGGGTGGGGGACGAGCAGTACTTC. Encoded protein: CASSLGVGDEQYF.

The chain uses TRBV9 and TRBJ2-5; 7 nucleotides line up with TRBD2. After removal of 0 bases from V and 0 bases from J, the junction contained 5 bases not matched to a gene. The CDR3 extends over 16 amino acids. Germline lookup yields CDR1 SGDLS and CDR2 YYNGEE. The CDR3 is CASSVVPAGNQETQYF. The CDR3 nucleotides are TGTGCCAGCAGCGTAGTTCCAGCGGGAAACCAAGAGACCCAGTACTTC.

This clone was detected a few times. The chain employs TRBV4-1 and TRBJ2-7, with D tentatively TRBD2 (5 bases). The CDR3 runs to 16 residues. Per the germline V gene, CDR1 is MGHRA and CDR2 is YSYEKL. The V end lost 0 bases, the J end lost 4 bases, and 16 bases lay between the germline ends. The DNA for the CDR3 is TGCGCCAGCAGCCAAGATCCCGGAGGTTACGGGTACGAGCAGTACTTC. This encodes CASSQDPGGYGYEQYF.

This clone was counted only a few times. The chain is built from TRBV6-5 and TRBJ1-5; maybe TRBD1 (5 bases). Germline V gives CDR1 MNHEY, CDR2 SVGAGI. V lost 5 bases, J lost 5 bases, and 16 bases lay in between. CDR3 length equals 15 residues. The DNA for the CDR3 is TGTGCCAGCAGTCCCCTAGGGGAGAGGGATCAGCCCCAGCATTTT. It specifies CASSPLGERDQPQHF.